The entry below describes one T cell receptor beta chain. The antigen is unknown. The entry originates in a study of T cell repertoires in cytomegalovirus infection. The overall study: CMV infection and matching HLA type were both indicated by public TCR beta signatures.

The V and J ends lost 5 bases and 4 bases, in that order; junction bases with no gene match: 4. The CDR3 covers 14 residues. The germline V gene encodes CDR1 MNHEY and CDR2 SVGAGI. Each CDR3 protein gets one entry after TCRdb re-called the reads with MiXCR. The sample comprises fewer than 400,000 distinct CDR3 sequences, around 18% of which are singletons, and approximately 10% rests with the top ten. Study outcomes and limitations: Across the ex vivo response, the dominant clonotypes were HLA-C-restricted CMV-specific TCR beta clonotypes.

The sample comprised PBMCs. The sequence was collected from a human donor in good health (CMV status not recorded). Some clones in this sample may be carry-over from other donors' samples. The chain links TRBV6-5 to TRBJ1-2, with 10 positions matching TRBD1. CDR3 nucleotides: TGTGCCAGCAGTCCACGGACAGGGGGCTATGGCTACACCTTC. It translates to CASSPRTGGYGYTF.